The 8 T cell receptor beta chains listed next were all sequenced from one sample in a study of T cell responses to AZD1222 COVID-19 vaccine. TCRdb's table, derived via immunoSEQ multiplex PCR, lists solely in-frame clones and lacks some. The profile shows approximately 90,000 clones, approximately 89% of them singletons. Sequencing was performed on peripheral blood, taken 28 days after the second AZD1222 dose. The receptors here all came from an adult who received the AZD1222 COVID-19 vaccine.

This clone was counted once. The genes are TRBV28 and TRBJ2-1; possibly TRBD2 for D (6 bases). The CDR3 spans 15 residues. Per germline, CDR1 MDHEN and CDR2 SYDVKM. V was trimmed by 0 bases and J by 7 bases, leaving 13 bases between them. CDR3 nucleotide sequence: TGTGCCAGCAGTTTATGGGGGGGATCTAGAAATGAGCAGTTCTTC. Translation: CASSLWGGSRNEQFF.

The CDR3 DNA follows: TGTGCCAGCAGGGGGGGCTCTGGAAACACCATATATTTT. Protein sequence: CASRGGSGNTIYF. The chain joins TRBV27 to TRBJ1-3; a possible D gene is TRBD1 (5 bases). Germline V lookup: CDR1 MNHEY, CDR2 SMNVEV (reference sequence). This CDR3 contains 13 residues. V was cut by 6 bases and J by 0 bases, with 6 bases left in between.

The V gene is TRBV6-2 or TRBV6-3, the J gene TRBJ1-1; D gene uncertain. V lost 2 bases to trimming and J lost 3 bases, with 7 bases between them. Germline V gene sequence: CDR1 MNHEY, CDR2 SVGEGT. The CDR3 contains 13 residues. As DNA, the CDR3 is TGTGCCAGCAGTTACGACGGGGACACTGAAGCTTTCTTT. As protein: CASSYDGDTEAFF.

Only one count was recorded for this clone. The chain carries TRBV5-1 and TRBJ1-1, with a possible D match to TRBD1 (6 bases). This CDR3 spans 15 amino acids. From germline, CDR1 is SGHRS and CDR2 YFSETQ. The V gene lost 2 bases and the J gene lost 0 bases, with 11 bases spanning the gap. CDR3 DNA: TGCGCCAGCAGCTTTGGAGGGGGGATGAACACTGAAGCTTTCTTT. Translation: CASSFGGGMNTEAFF. The whole variable domain, remainder taken from reference TRBV5-1 and TRBJ1-1, is KAGVTQTPRYLIKTRGQQVTLSCSPISGHRSVSWYQQTPGQGLQFLFEYFSETQRNKGNFPGRFSGRQFSNSRSEMNVSTLELGDSALYLCASSFGGGMNTEAFFGQGTRLTVV.

This clone has a handful of counts. The rearrangement uses TRBV7-2 and TRBJ1-1; perhaps TRBD1 as D (5 bases). Trimming took off 6 bases at V and 8 bases at J, with 13 bases between the two ends. CDR1 and CDR2 from the germline V gene are SGHTA and FQGNSA. CDR3 size: 12 residues. CDR3: CASRKRGQEAFF. In DNA, the CDR3 is TGTGCCAGCAGAAAACGGGGCCAGGAAGCTTTCTTT.

This chain links TRBV30 with TRBJ2-2, with D possibly matching TRBD1 (6 bases). Germline V gene data show CDR1 as GTSNPN and CDR2 as SVGIG (reference sequence). There are 14 residues in the CDR3. Between the trimmed V and J ends, which lost 5 bases and 7 bases, there was a span of 17 bases. CDR3 sequence reads: CAWSPDSLSGELFF. CDR3 DNA sequence: TGTGCCTGGTCCCCGGACAGCCTAAGCGGGGAGCTGTTTTTT.

The rearrangement links TRBV18 to TRBJ1-1; no clear D. The CDR3 spans 12 residues. Germline CDR1 and CDR2: KGHSH and LQKENI. Between the trimmed V and J ends, which lost 2 bases and 8 bases, there was a span of 9 bases. This CDR3 reads CASSPSQSEAFF. The CDR3 region has the DNA TGTGCCAGCTCACCATCCCAATCCGAAGCTTTCTTT.

The V call is TRBV7-9, the J call TRBJ1-2, with D unresolved. Germline values: CDR1 SEHNR, CDR2 FQNEAQ (reference sequence). The CDR3 totals 15 residues. V gave up 1 base and J gave up 3 bases, with 12 bases separating them. In DNA form, the CDR3 reads TGTGCCAGCAGCTTAGGTGACTGGTTTCACTATGGCTACACCTTC. This sequence encodes CASSLGDWFHYGYTF.